A selection of T cell receptor beta chains follows, all from one sample in a study of beta chain features in type 1 diabetes. Assay used: immunoSEQ multiplex PCR; TCRdb lists only in-frame clones, some missing. The data show 300,000 to 350,000 clones, with less than 15% seen just once and about 0.015% held by the top ten. The sequenced sample was naive CD4+ T cells from blood. The receptors were gathered from a woman between 18 and 29 years old with type 1 diabetes. Both conserved end residues are part of each CDR3. Each record gives: J gene, D gene, clone size, V gene, CDR3 protein, CDR3 DNA. D genes are given only for firm matches. Size values are once, few and many counts, or a class for expanded clones, and some rows have none.

j_call: TRBJ2-7; d_call: TRBD2; clone_size: NA; v_call: TRBV4-2; cdr3_aa: CASSQDVTSGTYEQYF; cdr3_nt: TGTGCCAGCAGCCAAGACGTGACTAGCGGGACCTACGAGCAGTACTTC
j_call: TRBJ2-1; d_call: NA; clone_size: NA; v_call: TRBV15; cdr3_aa: CATSSRGHEQFF; cdr3_nt: TGTGCCACCAGCAGCCGCGGCCATGAGCAGTTCTTC
j_call: TRBJ2-7; d_call: NA; clone_size: few; v_call: TRBV30; cdr3_aa: CAWSKADSYEQYF; cdr3_nt: TGTGCCTGGAGTAAAGCCGACTCCTACGAGCAGTACTTC
j_call: TRBJ2-5; d_call: TRBD1; clone_size: NA; v_call: TRBV29-1; cdr3_aa: CSADKGAGETQYF; cdr3_nt: TGCAGCGCCGATAAGGGGGCCGGGGAGACCCAGTACTTC
j_call: TRBJ2-5; d_call: NA; clone_size: few; v_call: TRBV28; cdr3_aa: CASSLGPQETQYF; cdr3_nt: TGTGCCAGCAGTCTAGGCCCGCAAGAGACCCAGTACTTC
j_call: TRBJ2-1; d_call: TRBD2; clone_size: few; v_call: TRBV14; cdr3_aa: CASRGTSVHNEQFF; cdr3_nt: TGTGCCAGCAGAGGGACTAGCGTCCACAATGAGCAGTTCTTC
j_call: TRBJ2-7; d_call: TRBD1; clone_size: NA; v_call: TRBV5-1; cdr3_aa: CASSPDRGLPYEQYF; cdr3_nt: TGCGCCAGCAGCCCCGACAGGGGTCTTCCCTACGAGCAGTACTTC
j_call: TRBJ2-5; d_call: TRBD1; clone_size: NA; v_call: TRBV7-9; cdr3_aa: CAVDRGAVETQYF; cdr3_nt: TGTGCCGTTGACAGGGGTGCGGTAGAGACCCAGTACTTC
j_call: TRBJ2-1; d_call: TRBD1; clone_size: few; v_call: TRBV7-9; cdr3_aa: CASSLPGQGPYNEQFF; cdr3_nt: TGTGCCAGCAGCTTACCGGGACAGGGACCCTACAATGAGCAGTTCTTC
j_call: TRBJ1-2; d_call: TRBD1; clone_size: few; v_call: TRBV6-1; cdr3_aa: CASREGTVGGYTF; cdr3_nt: TGTGCCAGCAGAGAAGGGACAGTCGGTGGCTACACCTTC
j_call: TRBJ1-2; d_call: NA; clone_size: few; v_call: TRBV30; cdr3_aa: CAWSGGLSYGYTF; cdr3_nt: TGTGCCTGGAGTGGGGGACTTAGCTATGGCTACACCTTC
j_call: TRBJ2-7; d_call: TRBD2; clone_size: NA; v_call: TRBV6-6; cdr3_aa: CASTFGLAGGLYEQYF; cdr3_nt: TGTGCCAGCACCTTTGGACTAGCGGGAGGGTTGTACGAGCAGTACTTC
j_call: TRBJ1-1; d_call: NA; clone_size: few; v_call: TRBV11-2; cdr3_aa: CASSLGTANTEAFF; cdr3_nt: TGTGCCAGCAGCTTGGGCACAGCGAACACTGAAGCTTTCTTT
j_call: TRBJ1-2; d_call: NA; clone_size: NA; v_call: TRBV27; cdr3_aa: CASRRGTQGSPYGYTF; cdr3_nt: TGTGCCAGCCGAAGGGGAACACAGGGCAGTCCCTATGGCTACACCTTC
j_call: TRBJ2-7; d_call: NA; clone_size: few; v_call: TRBV21-1; cdr3_aa: CASSKSATGVYEQYF; cdr3_nt: TGTGCCAGCAGCAAATCGGCTACAGGAGTCTACGAGCAGTACTTC
j_call: TRBJ2-1; d_call: NA; clone_size: NA; v_call: TRBV19; cdr3_aa: CASSGYSGSYNEQFF; cdr3_nt: TGTGCCAGTAGCGGTTACTCGGGCTCCTACAATGAGCAGTTCTTC
j_call: TRBJ2-6; d_call: NA; clone_size: NA; v_call: TRBV5-1; cdr3_aa: CASSQGTGANVLTF; cdr3_nt: TGCGCCAGCAGCCAAGGGACAGGGGCCAACGTCCTGACTTTC
j_call: TRBJ2-5; d_call: NA; clone_size: few; v_call: TRBV9; cdr3_aa: CASSVESGGETQYF; cdr3_nt: TGTGCCAGCAGCGTAGAGTCAGGAGGAGAGACCCAGTACTTC
j_call: TRBJ2-5; d_call: NA; clone_size: NA; v_call: TRBV7-7; cdr3_aa: CASSLGRVQETQYF; cdr3_nt: TGTGCCAGCAGCTTAGGGAGGGTTCAAGAGACCCAGTACTTC
j_call: TRBJ2-3; d_call: TRBD2; clone_size: NA; v_call: TRBV2; cdr3_aa: CASRAGEGTDTQYF; cdr3_nt: TGTGCCAGCAGAGCGGGAGAGGGAACAGATACGCAGTATTTT
j_call: TRBJ1-1; d_call: TRBD1; clone_size: few; v_call: TRBV2; cdr3_aa: CASSAPGGSNTEAFF; cdr3_nt: TGTGCCAGCAGTGCCCCAGGGGGATCGAACACTGAAGCTTTCTTT
j_call: TRBJ2-1; d_call: NA; clone_size: NA; v_call: TRBV11-3; cdr3_aa: CASSPPDSYNEQFF; cdr3_nt: TGTGCCAGCAGCCCACCCGACAGTTACAATGAGCAGTTCTTC
j_call: TRBJ2-1; d_call: NA; clone_size: few; v_call: TRBV11-2; cdr3_aa: CASSLGLLNNEQFF; cdr3_nt: TGTGCCAGCAGCTTGGGACTTTTGAACAATGAGCAGTTCTTC
j_call: TRBJ1-2; d_call: TRBD1; clone_size: few; v_call: TRBV5-4; cdr3_aa: CASSWTGPVGYTF; cdr3_nt: TGTGCCAGCAGCTGGACAGGCCCAGTGGGCTACACCTTC
j_call: TRBJ2-3; d_call: TRBD1; clone_size: few; v_call: TRBV28; cdr3_aa: CASSSQGAEDTQYF; cdr3_nt: TGTGCCAGCAGTTCTCAGGGGGCCGAAGATACGCAGTATTTT
j_call: TRBJ1-2; d_call: NA; clone_size: NA; v_call: TRBV28; cdr3_aa: CASSLENYGYTF; cdr3_nt: TGTGCCAGCAGTTTAGAGAACTATGGCTACACCTTC
j_call: TRBJ1-5; d_call: TRBD1; clone_size: few; v_call: TRBV18; cdr3_aa: CASSPRDSLNQPQHF; cdr3_nt: TGTGCCAGCTCACCACGGGACAGCCTTAATCAGCCCCAGCATTTT